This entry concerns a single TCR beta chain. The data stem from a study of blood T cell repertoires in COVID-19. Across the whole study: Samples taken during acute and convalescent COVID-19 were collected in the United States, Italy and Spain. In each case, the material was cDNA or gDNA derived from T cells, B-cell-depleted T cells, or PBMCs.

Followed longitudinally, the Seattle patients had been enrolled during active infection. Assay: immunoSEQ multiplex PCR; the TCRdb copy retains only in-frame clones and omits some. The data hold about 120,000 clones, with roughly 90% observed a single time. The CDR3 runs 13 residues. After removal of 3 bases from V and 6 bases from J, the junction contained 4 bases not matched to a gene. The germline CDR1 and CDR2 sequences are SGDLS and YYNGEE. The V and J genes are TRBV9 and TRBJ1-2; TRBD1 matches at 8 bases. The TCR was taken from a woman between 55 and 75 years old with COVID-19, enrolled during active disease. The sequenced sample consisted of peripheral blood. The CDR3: CASSDGQGDGYTF. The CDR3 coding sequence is TGTGCCAGCAGCGATGGACAGGGCGATGGCTACACCTTC.